This TCR beta chain was sequenced during a study of radiotherapy plus CTLA-4 blockade in lung cancer. Study-wide context: For 18% of patients, objective responses occurred, and around 31% had disease control.

The protocol was immunoSEQ multiplex PCR, while the TCRdb copy is restricted to in-frame clones and leaves out a portion. The sample contains roughly 110,000 clones, over 75% of which appear only once. People whose metastatic non-small-cell lung cancer was chemo-refractory got focal radiation along with CTLA-4 blockade by ipilimumab. Study outcomes and limitations: Interferon-beta and early blood T cell clone dynamics reportedly predicted response best. Clones derived from tumor TCRs expanded in blood after radiotherapy plus ipilimumab.

Concerning this clone itself: The antigen is unknown.

This CDR3 is 15 amino acids long. Germline V gene lookup returns CDR1 LNHDA and CDR2 SQIVND (reference sequence). Losses at the gene ends were 3 bases for V and 2 bases for J; bases not matched to a gene: 5. The rearrangement links TRBV19 to TRBJ2-3; 7 nucleotides agree with TRBD1. Sequencing was performed on peripheral blood, taken from a patient treated with radiotherapy plus ipilimumab. This TCR was recovered from a human donor with non-small cell lung cancer that progressed on radiotherapy plus ipilimumab. Some clones in this sample may be carry-over from other donors' samples. CDR3 coding DNA: TGTGCCAGTAGTATGAAGGGGGCCAACACAGATACGCAGTATTTT. As protein: CASSMKGANTDTQYF.